These 3 T cell receptor beta chains were sequenced from one sample in a study of cytomegalovirus exposure and HLA in healthy donors. Primers for the PCR totalled 60 Vbeta and 13 Jbeta. Method: immunoSEQ multiplex PCR; TCRdb's copy keeps in-frame clones and lacks some. The repertoire includes approximately 130,000 clones, approximately 80% of them detected once, and 1.2% sits in the top ten. Sequenced input: PBMCs. These TCRs come from a man over 45 in good health and CMV-seronegative.

The V call is TRBV2, the J call TRBJ2-7; D perhaps matches TRBD1 (5 bases). The germline V and J ends were trimmed by 1 base and 0 bases, with 10 bases remaining between them. Germline-derived CDR1 and CDR2 are SNHLY and FYNNEI. The CDR3 extends over 15 amino acids. Here the CDR3 DNA reads TGTGCCAGCAGTGAAGGGGGCATAAACTCCTACGAGCAGTACTTC. Encoded protein: CASSEGGINSYEQYF.

The chain recombines TRBV9 with TRBJ2-7; D is possibly TRBD2 (5 bases). Germline V gene lookup returns CDR1 SGDLS and CDR2 YYNGEE. The V gene lost 4 bases and the J gene lost 3 bases, with 14 bases spanning the gap. The CDR3 has 14 residues. CDR3 bases: TGTGCCAGCAGCCCTAGAGGGCTGATCTACGAGCAGTACTTC. This codes for CASSPRGLIYEQYF.

This chain links TRBV10-1 with TRBJ2-1; 7 nucleotides match TRBD2. The CDR3 consists of 16 residues. Germline CDR1 WNHNN, CDR2 SYGVQD (reference sequence). Trimming at V came to 0 bases and at J to 6 bases, leaving 8 bases not matched to a gene. DNA for the CDR3: TGCGCCAGCAGTGAGTCAGGGCTAGCGGTACTCAATGAGCAGTTCTTC. Translating it yields CASSESGLAVLNEQFF.